This T cell receptor (beta chain) is from a study of blood T cells in healthy people across ages (dated by TCRdb to between 2014 and 2016). Looking at the study overall: Template switching captured roughly one uniquely barcoded TCR beta cDNA molecule per two T cells in model experiments. Age-related changes in TCR beta repertoire diversity were measured in the study by deep sequencing normalized with unique cDNA molecular identifiers. The donors were split into four age groups: young (average about 15 years), middle-aged (roughly 42), aged (62) and long-lived (roughly 88). To avoid experimental bias, donors of different ages were randomly spread across the sequencing lanes. For two donors (one aged 18 to 29 and one aged 80 or older), the study analyzed two additional independent replicas of 1 million unique cDNA reads from the same blood draw.

Results the study describes overall, beyond this receptor: Compared with the aged group, the long-lived group had more naive CD4+ T cells, fewer expanded clones and increased TCR diversity, suggesting age selection. Since profiling was done on bulk unsorted PBMCs, naive and antigen-experienced compartments could not be conclusively compared. There was a strong correlation between observed TCR beta diversity and the percentage of naive T cells measured by flow cytometry. Estimates of total diversity based on one million sequenced T cells were considered lower bounds and underestimates. Donor CMV infection status was unknown, potentially confounding age-related changes in expanded clonotypes. As age increased, observed TCR beta diversity per million T cells dropped in a roughly linear way, and a significant reduction was already evident by age 40.

V is clipped by 5 bases and J by 11 bases, and the sequence between their germline boundaries is 16 bases long. The CDR3 covers 12 residues, taking in both the cysteine and the phenylalanine. The kept DNA is CDR3 alone, 36 bases in frame from the first base. CDR1 SGHVS and CDR2 FQNEAQ are derived from the germline V gene. Libraries came from 5' RACE. Sequencing relied on an Illumina HiSeq 2500. A second roughly 6 to 12 cycle PCR used a sample-barcoded 5' primer and a J-beta primer mix. A template-switch 5' adaptor carrying 12 random nucleotides introduced a unique molecular identifier onto each TCR beta cDNA molecule. Each sample yielded at least 2.5 million CDR3-containing paired-end reads. The Mint cDNA synthesis kit, primed by a TRBC-specific oligonucleotide, was used to synthesize first-strand cDNA from all RNA. Following uracil-DNA glycosylase treatment, a first 18-cycle PCR with universal primers M1SS and BC2_uni_R was performed on all cDNA. In the authors' own workflow: For normalization, 1 million high-quality reads were randomly selected from each sample, with every read carrying a distinct molecular identifier. Instead of being binned into consensus sequences, reads with shared molecular identifiers were discarded. MiTCR, with a Q25 quality threshold and the strictest error-elimination algorithm, was used for CDR3 identification, clonotype clustering and error correction. Lower-bound total TCR beta diversity was estimated with a nonparametric unseen species model using Euler transformation. TCRdb trimmed public reads at Q25 via fastp, called clones via MiXCR and kept in-frame beta chains. Rows matching on CDR3 protein sequence are summarized as one entry with the most common DNA and genes. TCRdb, not the authors, supplied the V and J calls. In all, the sample holds 1,100,000 or so distinct CDR3 sequences, and under 55% of those were seen once. The ten largest clones take up approximately 19% of the sample.

The approximately 39 donors, aged about 6 to 95 years, were systemically healthy Caucasian individuals from Russia. Each donor gave ten milliliters of peripheral blood, drawn into EDTA-treated Vacutainer tubes. Ficoll-Paque density-gradient centrifugation was used to isolate PBMCs, with at least 6 million obtained per sample. Trizol reagent was used to extract total RNA from PBMCs, with at least 6 micrograms per sample. For every donor, flow cytometry on a PBMC aliquot measured the percentage of naive CD45RAhigh/CD27high T cells. Details on this clonotype: This receptor's antigen is unknown. No per-base quality is available; no much larger clone lies one base away.

Sequenced: blood. The rearranged segments are TRBV7-8 and TRBJ2-7; the D gene is tentatively TRBD1 or TRBD2, each matching 6 bases. This TCR was sampled from a woman aged 55-70 years in good health. The CDR3 reads CASSQGGRYEYF. The DNA is TGTGCCAGCAGCCAAGGGGGGAGGTATGAGTACTTC. This CDR3, with the reference TRBV7-8 and TRBJ2-7 proteins standing in past its ends, gives the full variable domain GAGVSQSPRYKVAKRGQDVALRCDPISGHVSLFWYQQALGQGPEFLTYFQNEAQLDKSGLPSDRFFAERPEGSVSTLKIQRTQQEDSAVYLCASSQGGRYEYFGPGTRLTVT.